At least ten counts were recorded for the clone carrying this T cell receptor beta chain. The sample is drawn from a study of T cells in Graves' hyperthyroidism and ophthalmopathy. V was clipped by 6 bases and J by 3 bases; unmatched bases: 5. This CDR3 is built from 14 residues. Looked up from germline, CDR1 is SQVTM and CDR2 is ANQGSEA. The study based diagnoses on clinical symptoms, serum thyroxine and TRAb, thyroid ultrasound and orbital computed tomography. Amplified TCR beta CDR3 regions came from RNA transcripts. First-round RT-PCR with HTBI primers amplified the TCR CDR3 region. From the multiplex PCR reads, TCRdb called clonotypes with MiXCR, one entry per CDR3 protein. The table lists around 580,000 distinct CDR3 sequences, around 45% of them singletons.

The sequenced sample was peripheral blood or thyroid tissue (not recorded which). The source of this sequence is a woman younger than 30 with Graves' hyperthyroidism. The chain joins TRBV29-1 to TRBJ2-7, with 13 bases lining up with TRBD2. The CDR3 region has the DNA TGCAGCGTCGTGAGGACTAGCGGGGGCTACGAGCAGTACTTC. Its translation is CSVVRTSGGYEQYF.